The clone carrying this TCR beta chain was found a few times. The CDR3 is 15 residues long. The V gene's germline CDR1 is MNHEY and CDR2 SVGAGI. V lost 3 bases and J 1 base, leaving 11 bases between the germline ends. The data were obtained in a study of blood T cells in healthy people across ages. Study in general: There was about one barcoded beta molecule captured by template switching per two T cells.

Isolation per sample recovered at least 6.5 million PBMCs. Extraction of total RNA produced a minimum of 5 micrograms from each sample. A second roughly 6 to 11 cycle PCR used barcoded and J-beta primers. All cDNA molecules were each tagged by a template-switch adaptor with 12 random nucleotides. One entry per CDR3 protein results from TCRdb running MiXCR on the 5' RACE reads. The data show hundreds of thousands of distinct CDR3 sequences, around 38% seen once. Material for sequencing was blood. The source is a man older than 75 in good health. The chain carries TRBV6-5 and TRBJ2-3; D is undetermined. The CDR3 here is CASSYDVDRTDTQYF. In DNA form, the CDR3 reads TGTGCCAGCAGTTATGACGTCGACCGCACAGATACGCAGTATTTT.